This T cell receptor beta chain appears in the sequencing data of a study of shared clonotypes between healthy human individuals. Study results and caveats: It was anticipated that sequencing depth would influence how many clonotypes donors shared. Incompleteness in sorted-subset sequencing, despite large depth, was shown by rarefaction.

CDR1 is SGHDN and CDR2 is FVKESK in the germline V gene. The ends were cut back, 6 bases at V and 8 bases at J, with 14 bases in the middle. The CDR3 is 13 residues long. TCRdb's copy holds only in-frame clones and misses some; the assay was immunoSEQ multiplex PCR. The sample has 1 million to 1.2 million clones, 77% seen once. Nashville, Tennessee was home to all donors, each a Caucasian adult. Both subsets, CD45RA+ naive and CD45RA-negative memory, were split from the CD4+ cells. Comments on this clone: Its antigen is currently unknown.

The specimen sequenced was memory CD4+ T cells from PBMCs. Subset described: CD45RA-negative fraction. The gene calls are TRBV14 and TRBJ2-1, with D possibly being TRBD2 (5 bases). This TCR derives from a man between 18 and 35 years old in good health. Some clones in this sample may be carry-over from other donors' samples. The CDR3 nucleotides read TGTGCCAGCAGTACGACTCTAGCCTATGAGCAGTTCTTC. Translating gives CASSTTLAYEQFF.